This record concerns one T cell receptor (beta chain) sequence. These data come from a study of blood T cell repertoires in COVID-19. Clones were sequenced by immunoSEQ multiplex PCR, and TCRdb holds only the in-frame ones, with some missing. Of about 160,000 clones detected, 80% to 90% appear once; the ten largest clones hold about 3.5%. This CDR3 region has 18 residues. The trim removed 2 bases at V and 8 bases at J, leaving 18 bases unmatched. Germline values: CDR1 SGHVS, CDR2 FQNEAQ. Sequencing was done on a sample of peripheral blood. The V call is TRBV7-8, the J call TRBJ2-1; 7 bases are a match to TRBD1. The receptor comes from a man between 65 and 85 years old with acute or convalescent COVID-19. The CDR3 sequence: CASSLRRSTPQGGDEQFF. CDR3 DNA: TGTGCCAGCAGCTTACGGCGTTCTACCCCCCAAGGGGGCGATGAGCAGTTCTTC.